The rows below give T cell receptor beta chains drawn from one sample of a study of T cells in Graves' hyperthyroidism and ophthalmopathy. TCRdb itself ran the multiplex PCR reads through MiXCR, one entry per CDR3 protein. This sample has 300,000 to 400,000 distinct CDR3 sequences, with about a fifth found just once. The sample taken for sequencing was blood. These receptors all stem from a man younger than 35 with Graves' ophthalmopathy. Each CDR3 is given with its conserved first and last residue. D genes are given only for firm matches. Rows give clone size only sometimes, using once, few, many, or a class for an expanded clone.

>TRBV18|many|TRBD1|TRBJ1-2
CASSPTGETGGYTF
TGTGCCAGCTCACCCACAGGGGAAACCGGTGGCTACACCTTC
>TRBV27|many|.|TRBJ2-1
CASSSFPEFSYNEQFF
TGTGCCAGCAGTTCTTTTCCAGAATTCTCCTACAATGAGCAGTTCTTC
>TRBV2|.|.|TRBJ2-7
CASRAINPYEQYF
TGTGCCAGCAGGGCGATCAACCCCTACGAGCAGTACTTC
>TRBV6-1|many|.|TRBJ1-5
CASSYNRGNQPQHF
TGTGCCAGCAGTTATAATCGGGGCAATCAGCCCCAGCATTTT
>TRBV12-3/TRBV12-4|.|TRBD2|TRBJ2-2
CASSPSGLAGGPGRTGELFF
TGTGCCAGCAGTCCCTCCGGGCTAGCGGGGGGCCCGGGGAGGACCGGGGAGCTGTTTTTT
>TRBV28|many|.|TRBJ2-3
CASSFSRGRDTQYF
TGTGCCAGCAGTTTTAGTCGGGGGAGGGATACGCAGTATTTT
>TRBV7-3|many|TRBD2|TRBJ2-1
CASSLRTSGGLDEQFF
TGTGCCAGCAGCTTAAGGACTAGCGGGGGGTTAGATGAGCAGTTCTTC
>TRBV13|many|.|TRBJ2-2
CASSLPNTGELFF
TGTGCCAGCAGCTTACCGAACACCGGGGAGCTGTTTTTT
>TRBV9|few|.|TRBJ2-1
CASSVLVGPNEQFF
TGTGCCAGCAGTGTACTAGTCGGGCCGAATGAGCAGTTCTTC
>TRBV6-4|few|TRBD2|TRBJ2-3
CASSDAGGDTQYF
TGTGCCAGCAGTGACGCGGGGGGGGATACGCAGTATTTT
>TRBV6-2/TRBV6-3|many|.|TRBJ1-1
CASRVQGVDTEAFF
TGTGCCAGCAGGGTACAGGGTGTCGACACTGAAGCTTTCTTT
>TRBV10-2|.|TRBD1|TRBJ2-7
CASSPDRDGYEQYF
TGCGCCAGCAGCCCGGACAGGGACGGGTACGAGCAGTACTTC
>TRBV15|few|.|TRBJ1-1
CATSLSDRGEAFF
TGTGCCACCAGCCTTTCCGATCGGGGTGAAGCTTTCTTT
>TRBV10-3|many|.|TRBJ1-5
CAITQGDNQPQHF
TGTGCCATCACCCAGGGCGACAATCAGCCCCAGCATTTT
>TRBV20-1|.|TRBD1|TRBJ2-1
CSARDGTGVDNEQFF
TGCAGTGCTAGAGACGGGACAGGGGTAGACAATGAGCAGTTCTTC
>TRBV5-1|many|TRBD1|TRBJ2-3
CASSPQGAGTDTQYF
TGCGCCAGCAGCCCGCAGGGGGCGGGGACAGATACGCAGTATTTT
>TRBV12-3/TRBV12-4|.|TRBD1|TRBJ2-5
CASSLRDRGRARETQYF
TGTGCCAGCAGTCTCCGGGACAGGGGAAGGGCGAGGGAGACCCAGTACTTC
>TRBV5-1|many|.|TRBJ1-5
CASSLGQSQPQHF
TGCGCCAGCAGCTTAGGACAGTCCCAGCCCCAGCATTTT
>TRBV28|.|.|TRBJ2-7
CASSYLGRGLYEQYF
TGTGCCAGTAGTTATCTGGGACGGGGCCTCTACGAGCAGTACTTC
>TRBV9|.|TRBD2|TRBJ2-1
CASSDGLAGDNEQFF
TGTGCCAGCAGCGATGGACTAGCGGGGGACAATGAGCAGTTCTTC
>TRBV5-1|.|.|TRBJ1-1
CASTQEANTEAFF
TGCGCCAGCACCCAAGAGGCTAACACTGAAGCTTTCTTT
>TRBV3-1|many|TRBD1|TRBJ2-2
CASSPRDRYTGELFF
TGTGCCAGCAGCCCCCGGGACAGATACACCGGGGAGCTGTTTTTT
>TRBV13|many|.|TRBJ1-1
CASSLTGGGHTEAFF
TGTGCCAGCAGCTTAACCGGAGGGGGTCACACTGAAGCTTTCTTT
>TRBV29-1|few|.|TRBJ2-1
CSVENFGGVSYNEQFF
TGCAGCGTTGAGAATTTTGGTGGGGTTTCCTACAATGAGCAGTTCTTC
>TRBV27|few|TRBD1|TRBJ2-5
CASSLGPTGTKETQYF
TGTGCCAGCAGTTTAGGACCGACAGGGACGAAAGAGACCCAGTACTTC
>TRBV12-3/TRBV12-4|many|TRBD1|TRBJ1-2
CASRTGTEYGYTF
TGTGCCAGCAGAACCGGGACAGAATATGGCTACACCTTC
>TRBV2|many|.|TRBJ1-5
CASSWALFPDQPQHF
TGTGCCAGCAGTTGGGCCCTATTTCCCGATCAGCCCCAGCATTTT
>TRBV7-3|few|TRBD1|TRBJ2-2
CASSLNIQGAGTGELFF
TGTGCCAGCAGCTTAAATATTCAGGGGGCAGGAACCGGGGAGCTGTTTTTT
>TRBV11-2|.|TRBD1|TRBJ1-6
CASSSTGGESSPLHF
TGTGCCAGCAGCTCGACAGGGGGCGAGTCGTCACCCCTCCACTTT
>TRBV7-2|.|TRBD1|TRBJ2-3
CASSLTGGKASSDTQYF
TGTGCCAGCAGCTTAACAGGGGGCAAAGCGTCGTCGGATACGCAGTATTTT
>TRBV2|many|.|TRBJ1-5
CASNGGGLSNQPQHF
TGTGCCAGCAATGGGGGAGGGTTGAGCAATCAGCCCCAGCATTTT
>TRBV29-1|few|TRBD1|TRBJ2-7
CSVDRENEQYF
TGCAGCGTAGACAGGGAGAACGAGCAGTACTTC
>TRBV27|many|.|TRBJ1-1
CASSLKTGSEAFF
TGTGCCAGCAGTCTAAAAACTGGGTCTGAAGCTTTCTTT
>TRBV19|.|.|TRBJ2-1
CASSIDPPNPLVDEQFF
TGTGCCAGTAGTATAGACCCCCCCAACCCCTTGGTGGATGAGCAGTTCTTC
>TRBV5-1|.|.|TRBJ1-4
CASMGASEKLFF
TGCGCCAGCATGGGGGCCTCTGAAAAACTGTTTTTT